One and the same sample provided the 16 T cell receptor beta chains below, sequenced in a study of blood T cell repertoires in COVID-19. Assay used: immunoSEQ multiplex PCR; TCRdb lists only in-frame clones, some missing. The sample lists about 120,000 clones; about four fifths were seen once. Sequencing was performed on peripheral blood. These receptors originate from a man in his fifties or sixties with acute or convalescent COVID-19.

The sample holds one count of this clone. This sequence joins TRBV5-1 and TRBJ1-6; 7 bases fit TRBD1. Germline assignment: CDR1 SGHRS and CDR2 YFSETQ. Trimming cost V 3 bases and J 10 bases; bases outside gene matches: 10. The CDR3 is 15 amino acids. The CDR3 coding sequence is TGCGCCAGCAGCTCGACCACAGGGGAAGGGTCACCCCTCCACTTT. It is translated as CASSSTTGEGSPLHF.

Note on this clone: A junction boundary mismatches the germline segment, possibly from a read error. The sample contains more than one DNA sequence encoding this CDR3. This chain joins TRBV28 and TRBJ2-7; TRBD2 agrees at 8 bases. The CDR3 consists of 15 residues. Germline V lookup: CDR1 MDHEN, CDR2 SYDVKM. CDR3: CASSTSGRGSYEQYF. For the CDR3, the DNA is TGTGCCAGCAGTACGAGCGGGAGAGGGAGCTACGAGCAATACTTC.

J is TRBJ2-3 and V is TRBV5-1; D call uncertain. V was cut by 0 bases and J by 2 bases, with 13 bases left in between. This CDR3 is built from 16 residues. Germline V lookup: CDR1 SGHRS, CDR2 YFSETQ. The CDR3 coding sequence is TGCGCCAGCAGCTTGGCAGGAACCCGTCACACAGATACGCAGTATTTT. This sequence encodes CASSLAGTRHTDTQYF.

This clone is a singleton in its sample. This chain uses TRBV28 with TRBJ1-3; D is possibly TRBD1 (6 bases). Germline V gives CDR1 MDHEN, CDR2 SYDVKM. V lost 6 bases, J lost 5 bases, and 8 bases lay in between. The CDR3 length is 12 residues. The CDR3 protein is CASSWDRNTIYF. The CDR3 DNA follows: TGTGCCAGCAGCTGGGACAGAAACACCATATATTTT.

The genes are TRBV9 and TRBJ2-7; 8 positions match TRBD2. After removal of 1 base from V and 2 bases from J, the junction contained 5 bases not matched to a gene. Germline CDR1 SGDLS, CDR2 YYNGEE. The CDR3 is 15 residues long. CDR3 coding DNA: TGTGCCAGCAGCGTAACTAGCGGTGACACCTACGAGCAGTACTTC. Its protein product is CASSVTSGDTYEQYF.

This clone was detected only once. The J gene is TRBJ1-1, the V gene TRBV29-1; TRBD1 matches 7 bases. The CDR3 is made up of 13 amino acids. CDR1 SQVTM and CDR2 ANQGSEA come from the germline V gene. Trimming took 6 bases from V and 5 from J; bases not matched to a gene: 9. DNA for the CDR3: TGCAGCGTGAACAGGGGTGTTAGGACTGAAGCTTTCTTT. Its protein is CSVNRGVRTEAFF. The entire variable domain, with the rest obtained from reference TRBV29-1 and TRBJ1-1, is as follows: SAVISQKPSRDICQRGTSLTIQCQVDSQVTMMFWYRQQPGQSLTLIATANQGSEATYESGFVIDKFPISRPNLTFSTLTVSNMSPEDSSIYLCSVNRGVRTEAFFGQGTRLTVV.

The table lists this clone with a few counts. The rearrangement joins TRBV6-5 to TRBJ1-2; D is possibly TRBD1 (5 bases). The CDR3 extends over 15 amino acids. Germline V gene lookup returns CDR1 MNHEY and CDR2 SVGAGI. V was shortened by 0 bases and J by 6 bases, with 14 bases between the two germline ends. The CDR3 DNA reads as TGTGCCAGCAGTTACTCGCGGGGGGGGTCGGATGGCTACACCTTC. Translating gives CASSYSRGGSDGYTF.

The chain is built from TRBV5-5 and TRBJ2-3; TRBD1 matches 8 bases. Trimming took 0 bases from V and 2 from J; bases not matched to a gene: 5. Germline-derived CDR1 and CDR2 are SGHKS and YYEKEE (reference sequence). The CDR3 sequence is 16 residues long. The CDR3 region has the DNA TGTGCCAGCAGCTTGGGGACAGGGAACCCCACAGATACGCAGTATTTT. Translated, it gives CASSLGTGNPTDTQYF.

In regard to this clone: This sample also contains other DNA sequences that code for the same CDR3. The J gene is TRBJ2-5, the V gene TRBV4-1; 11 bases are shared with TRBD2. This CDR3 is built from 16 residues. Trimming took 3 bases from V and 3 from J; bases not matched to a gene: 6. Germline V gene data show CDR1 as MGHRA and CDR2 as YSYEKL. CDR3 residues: CASSQDGTSGEETQYF. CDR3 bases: TGCGCCAGCAGCCAGGATGGGACTAGCGGCGAAGAGACCCAGTACTTC.

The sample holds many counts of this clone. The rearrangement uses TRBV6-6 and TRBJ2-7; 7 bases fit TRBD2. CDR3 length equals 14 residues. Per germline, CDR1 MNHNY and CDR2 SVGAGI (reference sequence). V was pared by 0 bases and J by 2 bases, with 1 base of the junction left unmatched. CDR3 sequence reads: CASSYSRGAYEQYF. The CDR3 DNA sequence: TGTGCCAGCAGTTACTCCCGGGGGGCCTACGAGCAGTACTTC.

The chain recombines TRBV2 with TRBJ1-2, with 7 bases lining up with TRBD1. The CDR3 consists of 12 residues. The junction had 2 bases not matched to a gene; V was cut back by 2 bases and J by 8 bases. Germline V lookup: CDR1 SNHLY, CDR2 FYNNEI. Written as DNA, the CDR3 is TGTGCCAGCAGTGAACAGGGGGAAGGCTACACCTTC. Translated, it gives CASSEQGEGYTF.

CDR3: CASSLPGGGSAYEQYF. DNA for the CDR3: TGTGCCAGCAGCTTACCCGGGGGCGGGAGCGCCTACGAGCAGTACTTC. The chain couples TRBV7-2 to TRBJ2-7; a weak D match, TRBD2 (7 bases). Germline loops: CDR1 SGHTA, CDR2 FQGNSA. V lost 2 bases and J 2 bases, leaving 16 bases between the germline ends. CDR3 length: 16 residues.

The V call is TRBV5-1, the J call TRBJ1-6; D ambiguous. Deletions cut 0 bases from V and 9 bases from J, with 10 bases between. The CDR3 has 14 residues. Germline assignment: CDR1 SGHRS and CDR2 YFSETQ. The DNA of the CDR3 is TGCGCCAGCAGCTTGGTAACAGTCGCTTCACCCCTCCACTTT. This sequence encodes CASSLVTVASPLHF.

The CDR3: CAISDGGRAQGEETQYF. CDR3 sequence (DNA): TGTGCCATCAGTGATGGGGGGAGAGCCCAGGGGGAAGAGACCCAGTACTTC. The chain uses TRBV10-3 and TRBJ2-5; maybe TRBD1 (7 bases). CDR3 length: 17 residues. CDR1 and CDR2 (germline): ENHRY, SYGVKD. V was clipped by 3 bases and J by 3 bases, with 20 bases between them.

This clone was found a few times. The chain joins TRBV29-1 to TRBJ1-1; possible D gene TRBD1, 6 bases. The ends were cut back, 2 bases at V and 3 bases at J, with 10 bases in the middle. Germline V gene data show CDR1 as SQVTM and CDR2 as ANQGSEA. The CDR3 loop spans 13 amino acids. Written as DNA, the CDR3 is TGCAGCGTTGAAAGACAGGTGGACACTGAAGCTTTCTTT. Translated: CSVERQVDTEAFF.

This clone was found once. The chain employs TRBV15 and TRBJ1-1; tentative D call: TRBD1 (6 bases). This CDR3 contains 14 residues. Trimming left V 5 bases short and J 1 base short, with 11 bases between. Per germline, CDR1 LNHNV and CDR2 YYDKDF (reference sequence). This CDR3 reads CATSGRGANTEAFF. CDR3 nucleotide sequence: TGTGCCACCAGCGGCCGGGGGGCGAACACTGAAGCTTTCTTT.